Listed below are T cell receptor beta chains from one sample, sequenced in a study of T cell repertoires in cytomegalovirus infection. One entry per CDR3 protein results from TCRdb running MiXCR on the reads. Of fewer than 350,000 distinct CDR3 sequences in the sample, 17% are singletons; the top ten hold 12%. The sample was PBMCs. The receptors shown here come from a human donor in good health (CMV status not recorded). Some clones in this sample may be carry-over from other donors' samples. Each CDR3 is given with its conserved first and last residue. D genes are given only for firm matches. Not every row has a clone size; where given, it reads once, few, many or a size class.

V,J,D,size,DNA,CDR3
TRBV5-1,TRBJ1-2,NA,NA,TGCGCCAGCAGCGACGGGACACCCACTGCGGGCTATGGCTACACCTTC,CASSDGTPTAGYGYTF
TRBV25-1,TRBJ1-4,TRBD1,NA,TGTGCCACCTCGGACAGGGGGATAGAAAAACTGTTTTTT,CATSDRGIEKLFF
TRBV18,TRBJ1-3,TRBD1,once,TGTGCCAGCTCACCTACGACAGGGGTCGGAAACACCATATATTTT,CASSPTTGVGNTIYF
TRBV6-1,TRBJ1-1,NA,NA,TGTGCCAGCACTTTAGCCACGGGGCCGGATGAAGCTTTCTTT,CASTLATGPDEAFF
TRBV20-1,TRBJ2-3,TRBD2,few,TGCAGTGGTAGGGCGGGCGGGGGGAGCACAGATACGCAGTATTTT,CSGRAGGGSTDTQYF
TRBV7-9,TRBJ2-7,TRBD1,many,TGTGCCAGCAGCTTAGACGGCAGGGGGACCTACGAGCAGTACTTC,CASSLDGRGTYEQYF
TRBV4-1,TRBJ1-2,TRBD1,many,TGCGCCAGCAGCCAAGGAGGGACAGGGGCCGTCAACTATGGCTACACCTTC,CASSQGGTGAVNYGYTF
TRBV20-1,TRBJ1-3,NA,NA,TGCAGTGCTATAGGAGACGGATCCTCTGGAAACACCATATATTTT,CSAIGDGSSGNTIYF
TRBV20-1,TRBJ2-7,NA,few,TGCAGTGCCCGGGACTTAACCTACGAGCAGTACTTC,CSARDLTYEQYF
TRBV14,TRBJ2-1,TRBD2,NA,TGTGCCAGCAGCCCGAGAAAGGGCCCGGGACTAGCGGGGATCAGCTCCTACAATGAGCAGTTCTTC,CASSPRKGPGLAGISSYNEQFF
TRBV7-2,TRBJ1-3,NA,NA,TGTGCCAGCAGCTTGCAGGGATACACCATATATTTT,CASSLQGYTIYF
TRBV5-1,TRBJ1-6,NA,few,TGCGCCAGCACGGCTTCGTCAGGGGTCGGTTCACCCCTCCACTTT,CASTASSGVGSPLHF
TRBV18,TRBJ1-6,NA,few,TGTGCCAGCTCACCAGAGGACTATTCTGGATCACCCCTCCACTTT,CASSPEDYSGSPLHF
TRBV29-1,TRBJ1-5,TRBD1,NA,TGCAGCGTAGGGACAGGGGAAGATAATCAGCCCCAGCATTTT,CSVGTGEDNQPQHF
TRBV11-2,TRBJ2-1,NA,few,TGTGCCAGCAGCCACGGCCCAGAGGACTACAATGAGCAGTTCTTC,CASSHGPEDYNEQFF
TRBV12-3/TRBV12-4,TRBJ1-4,NA,few,TGTGCCAGCAGTTTAGCGCTGGAACGGCTGAATGAAAAACTGTTTTTT,CASSLALERLNEKLFF
TRBV28,TRBJ1-6,TRBD1,many,TGTGCCAGCAGTCCAGGACAGGTCCGATCACCCCTCCACTTT,CASSPGQVRSPLHF
TRBV29-1,TRBJ1-2,NA,many,TGCAGCGTTGAAGGAGGGGTTACGGATGGCTACACCTTC,CSVEGGVTDGYTF
TRBV6-5,TRBJ1-6,NA,many,TGTGCCAGCAGTTACGAGGGGACGAGGAATTCACCCCTCCACTTT,CASSYEGTRNSPLHF
TRBV7-6,TRBJ1-1,NA,NA,TGTGCCAGCAGCTTGATGGGACCGGCGGAAGCTTTCTTT,CASSLMGPAEAFF
TRBV9,TRBJ1-4,TRBD1,few,TGTGCCAGCAGCTCTCGGACAGGGGGTGAAAAACTGTTTTTT,CASSSRTGGEKLFF
TRBV28,TRBJ2-3,NA,medium-sized,TGTGCCAGCAGTTTAGAGCCAGTGGGGGCCACAGATACGCAGTATTTT,CASSLEPVGATDTQYF
TRBV3-1,TRBJ2-1,TRBD2,NA,TGTGCCAGCAGCCAAGTAGGTCGGGGGGGTAACAATGAGCAGTTCTTC,CASSQVGRGGNNEQFF
TRBV20-1,TRBJ2-1,TRBD2,few,TGCAGTGCTAGAGTGGGGGGGGGGAGAACTAGCGTCTCCTACAATGAGCAGTTCTTC,CSARVGGGRTSVSYNEQFF
TRBV19,TRBJ1-4,TRBD1,NA,TGTGCCAGTAGAACCGGGACAGGTCCTGAAAAACTGTTTTTT,CASRTGTGPEKLFF
TRBV5-6,TRBJ2-2,TRBD2,NA,TGTGCCAGCAGCTATAAACTAGCGGGGGACTTGAACACCGGGGAGCTGTTTTTT,CASSYKLAGDLNTGELFF
TRBV7-7,TRBJ1-5,NA,NA,TGTGCTAGCAGCTTAGTAGGGACCTGGGGCAATCAGCCCCAGCATTTT,CASSLVGTWGNQPQHF